These 9 T cell receptor beta chains were sequenced from one sample in a study of blood T cells in healthy people across ages. Sample-barcoded 5' priming and a J-beta primer mix drove a second PCR of roughly 7 to 11 cycles. Each CDR3 protein gets one entry after TCRdb re-called the 5' RACE reads with MiXCR. The sample holds under 1,000,000 distinct CDR3 sequences, 30% to 45% seen once. Material: blood. The receptors originated from a man between 18 and 35 years old in good health.

This clonotype was counted ten times or more. This chain links TRBV20-1 with TRBJ1-6, with unresolved D. The CDR3 contains 14 residues. Trimming pared 3 bases from V and 8 bases from J, leaving 14 bases between. Germline loops: CDR1 DFQATT, CDR2 SNEGSKA (reference sequence). CDR3 sequence (DNA): TGCAGTGCTAGGATAGGGCGGGGAGATTCACCCCTCCACTTT. Translation: CSARIGRGDSPLHF.

This chain's CDR3 is CASSLDPGTGRGTDTQYF. Written as DNA, the CDR3 is TGTGCCAGCAGCTTAGACCCCGGGACAGGGAGAGGGACAGATACGCAGTATTTT. The rearrangement joins TRBV13 to TRBJ2-3; 9 bases fit TRBD1. CDR1 and CDR2 from the germline V gene are PRHDT and FYEKMQ (reference sequence). V lost 1 base, J lost 3 bases, and 11 bases stayed unmatched. The CDR3 sequence is 18 residues long.

The gene calls are TRBV28 and TRBJ2-3; 10 nucleotides line up with TRBD2. The CDR3 extends over 15 amino acids. Trimming cost V 5 bases and J 4 bases; bases outside gene matches: 6. The V gene's germline CDR1 is MDHEN and CDR2 SYDVKM. Here the CDR3 reads CASSESGRAADTQYF. For the CDR3, the DNA is TGTGCCAGCAGTGAAAGCGGGAGGGCTGCAGATACGCAGTATTTT.

The rearrangement links TRBV6-2 or TRBV6-3 to TRBJ2-3; D gene uncertain. Trimming removed 0 bases from V and 2 bases from J, with 6 bases in between. The V gene's germline CDR1 is MNHEY and CDR2 SVGEGT. There are 14 residues in the CDR3. CDR3 in amino acids: CASSYSKPTDTQYF. CDR3 nucleotide sequence: TGTGCCAGCAGTTACTCGAAACCCACAGATACGCAGTATTTT.

The chain uses TRBV11-2 and TRBJ1-2; D not resolved. The CDR3 extends over 14 amino acids. Trimming stripped 5 bases from V and 4 bases from J, with 14 bases between. Germline lookup yields CDR1 SGHAT and CDR2 FQNNGV. CDR3 sequence (DNA): TGTGCCAGCAGCCCCCCTGCGAGCAGCTATGGCTACACCTTC. Translation gives CASSPPASSYGYTF.

This clonotype occurred a few times. The rearrangement links TRBV6-2 or TRBV6-3 to TRBJ1-5; TRBD1 matches at 9 bases. Trimming at V came to 6 bases and at J to 3 bases, leaving 9 bases not matched to a gene. Germline V gives CDR1 MNHEY, CDR2 SVGEGT. This CDR3 is 16 amino acids long. The CDR3 is CASSDPGQGINQPQHF. The CDR3 region has the DNA TGTGCCAGCAGCGACCCGGGACAGGGCATCAATCAGCCCCAGCATTTT.

The rearrangement uses TRBV7-8 and TRBJ2-3; D may be TRBD2 (6 bases). Germline loops: CDR1 SGHVS, CDR2 FQNEAQ. V shed 2 bases and J shed 1 base, with 13 bases lying between them. This CDR3 has 16 residues. CDR3 bases: TGTGCCAGCAGCTTAATCCGGGGGATGCGCACAGATACGCAGTATTTT. Protein product: CASSLIRGMRTDTQYF.

This clonotype turned up a few times. This chain connects TRBV20-1 to TRBJ2-7, with D hard to call. The CDR3 is 15 residues long. The V gene's germline CDR1 is DFQATT and CDR2 SNEGSKA (reference sequence). Trimming stripped 1 base from V and 1 base from J, with 14 bases between. This CDR3 is CSARGLIGLSYEQYF. The CDR3, as DNA: TGCAGTGCTAGAGGGCTGATTGGGCTGTCCTACGAGCAGTACTTC.

The chain has TRBV4-2 and TRBJ2-2, with 7 nucleotides matching TRBD1. Germline V lookup: CDR1 LGHNA, CDR2 YNFKEQ. Trimming cost V 1 base and J 4 bases; bases outside gene matches: 6. This CDR3 comprises 16 residues. CDR3 coding DNA: TGTGCCAGCAGCCAAGGGGACAGTGGGGGCACCGGGGAGCTGTTTTTT. The encoded protein is CASSQGDSGGTGELFF.